This TCR beta chain comes out of a study of regulatory T cells in long-lasting Graves disease. This clonotype was counted many times. What it binds is unknown. Study outcomes and limitations: In persistent patients, shared public clonotypes (approximately 3,000) outnumbered those in new patients (about 1,000).

HTBI primers from iRepertoire and Arm-PCR of CDR3 regions yielded the TCR beta libraries. MiXCR, run by TCRdb on the multiplex PCR reads, gives a single entry per CDR3 protein. The sample has 350,000 to 500,000 distinct CDR3 sequences, about a sixth seen once. Time point defined: newly diagnosed GD, antithyroid drugs for less than 3 months. PBMC-derived RNA was used for the TCR library. EDTA tubes held Nine milliliters of peripheral blood from each patient. This sample was also put to use in a study of T cells in Graves' hyperthyroidism and ophthalmopathy. As that study records: The patients, who ranged from 18 to 65 in age, presented with newly diagnosed hyperthyroidism lasting under 2 months.

Sequences were derived from peripheral blood mononuclear cells (PBMCs), sampled at new diagnosis, from a patient treated with antithyroid drugs. This TCR came from a woman between 18 and 29 years old with Graves disease.

The CDR3 bases are TGTGCCAGCAAGAGAGACAGTTCTAATTCACCCCTCCACTTT. This encodes CASKRDSSNSPLHF. The J gene is TRBJ1-6, the V gene TRBV6-1, with D possibly TRBD1 on 5 matching bases. V gave up 7 bases and J gave up 6 bases, with 13 bases separating them. The CDR3 is 14 amino acids. Per germline, CDR1 MNHNS and CDR2 SASEGT.